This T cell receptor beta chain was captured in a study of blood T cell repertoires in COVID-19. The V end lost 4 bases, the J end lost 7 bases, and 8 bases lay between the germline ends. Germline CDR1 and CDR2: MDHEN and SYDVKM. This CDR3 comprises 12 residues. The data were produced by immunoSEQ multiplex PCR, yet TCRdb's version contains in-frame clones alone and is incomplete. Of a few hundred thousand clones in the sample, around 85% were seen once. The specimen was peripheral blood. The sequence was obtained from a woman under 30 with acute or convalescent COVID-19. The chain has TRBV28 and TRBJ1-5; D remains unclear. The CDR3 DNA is TGTGCCAGCAGTTATGGTAGCCAGCCCCAGCATTTT. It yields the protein CASSYGSQPQHF.